The 5 T cell receptor beta chains presented below share a single source sample, sequenced in a study of patients and donors after allogeneic stem cell transplantation. TCRdb called the RT-PCR reads again in MiXCR, with one record for every CDR3 protein. This sample has some 880,000 distinct CDR3 sequences, with roughly 18% found just once. Sequencing used blood, either unsorted or a sorted T cell fraction (not recorded which). The receptors come from a human donor who was either an allogeneic HSCT recipient or a stem cell or donor lymphocyte infusion donor (not recorded which). It is not recorded whose cells these are; they may come from a transplant donor.

This chain joins TRBV5-5 and TRBJ2-3; D gene ambiguous. CDR1 is SGHKS and CDR2 is YYEKEE in the germline V gene (reference sequence). This CDR3 spans 14 amino acids. Trimming left V 0 bases short and J 4 bases short, with 9 bases between. For the CDR3, the DNA is TGTGCCAGCAGCTTGGGACAAGTCCCAGATACGCAGTATTTT. Protein product: CASSLGQVPDTQYF.

The chain couples TRBV9 to TRBJ2-5, with TRBD1 matching over 9 bases. CDR1 is SGDLS, CDR2 YYNGEE, per germline. The CDR3 has 16 residues. Trimming cost V 4 bases and J 5 bases; bases outside gene matches: 12. CDR3: CASSKRTGDGRETQYF. In DNA, the CDR3 is TGTGCCAGCAGCAAACGGACAGGGGATGGGAGGGAGACCCAGTACTTC.

This clonotype occurred a few times. The V and J genes are TRBV29-1 and TRBJ1-5, with 10 positions matching TRBD1. Germline-derived CDR1 and CDR2 are SQVTM and ANQGSEA. This CDR3 is built from 15 residues. V lost 7 bases, J lost 2 bases, and 8 bases stayed unmatched. This CDR3 is CSAKTGGEGNQPQHF. In DNA, the CDR3 is TGCAGCGCCAAGACAGGGGGCGAGGGCAATCAGCCCCAGCATTTT. The whole variable domain, remainder taken from reference TRBV29-1 and TRBJ1-5, is SAVISQKPSRDICQRGTSLTIQCQVDSQVTMMFWYRQQPGQSLTLIATANQGSEATYESGFVIDKFPISRPNLTFSTLTVSNMSPEDSSIYLCSAKTGGEGNQPQHFGDGTRLSIL.

Written as DNA, the CDR3 is TGTGCCAGCAGCTTAGGGACTAGCGGGAGCAGGGCAGATACGCAGTATTTT. Protein sequence: CASSLGTSGSRADTQYF. The chain has TRBV13 and TRBJ2-3; 12 bases are a match to TRBD2. V was pared by 0 bases and J by 4 bases, with 5 bases of the junction left unmatched. Germline lookup yields CDR1 PRHDT and CDR2 FYEKMQ (reference sequence). CDR3 length equals 17 residues.

The chain recombines TRBV29-1 with TRBJ1-1; D is perhaps TRBD1 (5 bases). Germline V CDR1 and CDR2: SQVTM, ANQGSEA. The germline V and J ends were trimmed by 6 bases and 1 base, with 12 bases remaining between them. The CDR3 extends over 13 amino acids. As DNA, the CDR3 is TGCAGCGTCCAGCGGGGGACGAACACTGAAGCTTTCTTT. Protein: CSVQRGTNTEAFF.